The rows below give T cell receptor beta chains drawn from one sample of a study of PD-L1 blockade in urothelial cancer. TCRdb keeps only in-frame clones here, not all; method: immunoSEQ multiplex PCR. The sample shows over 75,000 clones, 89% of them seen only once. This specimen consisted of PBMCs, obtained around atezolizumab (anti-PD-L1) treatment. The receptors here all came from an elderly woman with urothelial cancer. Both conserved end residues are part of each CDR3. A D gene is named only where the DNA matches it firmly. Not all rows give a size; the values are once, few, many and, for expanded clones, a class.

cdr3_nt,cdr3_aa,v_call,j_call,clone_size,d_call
TGTGCCTGGAGAGACGTACATAGCGGGGGGCAAGAGACCCAGTACTTC,CAWRDVHSGGQETQYF,TRBV30,TRBJ2-5,-,TRBD2
TGCGCCAGCAGCGAGAGCGGGAGTACCTACAATGAGCAGTTCTTC,CASSESGSTYNEQFF,TRBV5-1,TRBJ2-1,few,TRBD2
TGTGCCAGCAGTGAAAGGGGGATGGACTATGGCTACACCTTC,CASSERGMDYGYTF,TRBV6-1,TRBJ1-2,-,-
TGTGCCAGCAGCTTGGGACCCAAGGAGAACATTCAGTACTTC,CASSLGPKENIQYF,TRBV5-4,TRBJ2-4,-,-
TGTGCCAGCAGCTTAGGCCTAAGTGGGACAAAAGTAGCCAAAAACATTCAGTACTTC,CASSLGLSGTKVAKNIQYF,TRBV13,TRBJ2-4,-,-
TGTGCCAGCAGCTTAGCGGGACAGGGGGTTATTCAGTACTTC,CASSLAGQGVIQYF,TRBV7-8,TRBJ2-4,-,TRBD1
TGTGCCAGCAGCTTGACAGTAAATGAAAAACTGTTTTTT,CASSLTVNEKLFF,TRBV7-3,TRBJ1-4,once,-
TGTGCCAGCAGTTCCCTAAATGAAAAACTGTTTTTT,CASSSLNEKLFF,TRBV27,TRBJ1-4,-,-
TGTGCCAGCAGCTTGGAGACAGGGCCATTTAGCAATCAGCCCCAGCATTTT,CASSLETGPFSNQPQHF,TRBV5-8,TRBJ1-5,-,TRBD1
TGTGCCAGCAGCTCGGGAGGATGGAACACTGAAGCTTTCTTT,CASSSGGWNTEAFF,TRBV7-2,TRBJ1-1,-,-
TGTGCCAGTAGTCCGGGGGGGGGACTAAGATCAGATACGCAGTATTTT,CASSPGGGLRSDTQYF,TRBV19,TRBJ2-3,once,TRBD2
TGTGCCAGCAGCATAGGGGTAGGGGCGGTGAGGGGGTCCTACAATGAGCAGTTCTTC,CASSIGVGAVRGSYNEQFF,TRBV5-4,TRBJ2-1,-,-
TGCGCCAGCAGCTTGGGCGCGGGAGGGCCTGATGAGCAGTTCTTC,CASSLGAGGPDEQFF,TRBV5-1,TRBJ2-1,-,TRBD2
TGTGCCAGCAGCTCCCGGGGGGGACTAGCGGGATTCGAGCAGTACTTC,CASSSRGGLAGFEQYF,TRBV7-9,TRBJ2-7,few,TRBD2
TGTGCCAGCAGCTTAGTGGGAGATCCAGAGACCCAGTACTTC,CASSLVGDPETQYF,TRBV11-2,TRBJ2-5,-,-
TGCGCCAGCAGCTCCGGACTTCTCGATGAGCAGTTCTTC,CASSSGLLDEQFF,TRBV5-1,TRBJ2-1,-,-
TGTGCCAGCAGCGTAGCTACGGGGGGGAACACTGAAGCTTTCTTT,CASSVATGGNTEAFF,TRBV9,TRBJ1-1,-,-
TGTGCCAGCCTCAAAGTCCAGGGGCTGATCGTGTACTTC,CASLKVQGLIVYF,TRBV28,TRBJ2-5,-,-
TGTGCCAGCAGTTTTCAGGGACTAGGTGAAAAACTGTTTTTT,CASSFQGLGEKLFF,TRBV28,TRBJ1-4,-,-
TGTGCCAGCAGCCCTGATGCGAGTGTATACAATGAGCAGTTCTTC,CASSPDASVYNEQFF,TRBV14,TRBJ2-1,-,-
TGCGCGAGCAATAGCAGGGTCACAGATACGCAGTATTTT,CASNSRVTDTQYF,TRBV5-1,TRBJ2-3,-,-
TGTGCCACCAGCGGATCGACAGGGTGGGTTAAGGATGAAAAACTGTTTTTT,CATSGSTGWVKDEKLFF,TRBV15,TRBJ1-4,-,TRBD1
TGCGCCAGCAGCCAGGGTACAGGGGCTGGCTACACCTTC,CASSQGTGAGYTF,TRBV4-1,TRBJ1-2,once,TRBD1
TGTGCCAGTAAGGAAGGCCACAGGTCCCGACAGCCCCAGCATTTT,CASKEGHRSRQPQHF,TRBV19,TRBJ1-5,-,-
TGTGCCAGCAGCTTACCCAGTAACAATGAGCAGTTCTTC,CASSLPSNNEQFF,TRBV7-3,TRBJ2-1,-,-